These 10 T cell receptor beta chains share one sample of origin, sequenced in a study of blood T cell repertoires in COVID-19. The repertoire was sequenced with immunoSEQ multiplex PCR; TCRdb's copy has only in-frame clones and lacks some. The sample contains some 370,000 clones, roughly four fifths of which appear only once. Sequenced input: PBMCs or T cells enriched from blood (not recorded which). The receptors were gathered from a woman between 50 and 59 years old who had recovered from COVID-19.

This chain joins TRBV5-1 and TRBJ2-7, with D tentatively TRBD2 (6 bases). Trimming took 3 bases from V and 2 from J, leaving 12 bases between them. This CDR3 comprises 14 residues. CDR1 is SGHRS, CDR2 YFSETQ, per germline. CDR3 sequence reads: CASSSGTGAYEQYF. The CDR3 coding sequence is TGCGCCAGCAGCTCCGGGACGGGGGCCTACGAGCAGTACTTC.

This chain joins TRBV6-1 and TRBJ1-2; D is ambiguous. In germline, CDR1 is MNHNS, CDR2 SASEGT. Trimming stripped 3 bases from V and 5 bases from J, with 7 bases between. CDR3 length: 12 residues. The DNA of the CDR3 is TGTGCCAGCAGTGATGCGGATTATGGCTACACCTTC. Its translation is CASSDADYGYTF.

The V call is TRBV10-2, the J call TRBJ2-7; D might be TRBD2 (6 bases). The CDR3 runs to 15 residues. The germline CDR1 and CDR2 sequences are WSHSY and SAAADI. Trimming took 6 bases from V and 2 from J, leaving 17 bases between them. The CDR3 DNA is TGCGCCAGCAGCGATCCTCTGGGAGGCCCCTACGAGCAGTACTTC. This gives the protein CASSDPLGGPYEQYF.

The V gene is TRBV6-1, the J gene TRBJ1-2; D is possibly TRBD1 (6 bases). CDR3 length equals 15 residues. V lost 3 bases and J 4 bases, leaving 15 bases between the germline ends. Germline loops: CDR1 MNHNS, CDR2 SASEGT. CDR3 loop: CASSEGWGPFYGYTF. The DNA for the CDR3 is TGTGCCAGCAGTGAGGGGTGGGGGCCCTTCTATGGCTACACCTTC.

The V gene is TRBV30, the J gene TRBJ2-1, with 7 nucleotides matching TRBD1. V was clipped by 2 bases and J by 0 bases; unmatched bases: 7. Germline V gene sequence: CDR1 GTSNPN, CDR2 SVGIG (reference sequence). CDR3 length: 16 amino acids. The CDR3 coding sequence is TGTGCCTGGAGTTACAGGGGAACCTCCTCCTACAATGAGCAGTTCTTC. It yields the protein CAWSYRGTSSYNEQFF. The full variable domain, rest sourced from reference TRBV30 and TRBJ2-1, is SQTIHQWPATLVQPVGSPLSLECTVEGTSNPNLYWYRQAAGRGLQLLFYSVGIGQISSEVPQNLSASRPQDRQFILSSKKLLLSDSGFYLCAWSYRGTSSYNEQFFGPGTRLTVL.

The chain is built from TRBV2 and TRBJ1-1, with D unresolved. The V end was cut by 6 bases, the J end by 1 base, with 12 bases between. The germline V gene has CDR1 SNHLY and CDR2 FYNNEI. The CDR3 spans 14 residues. The CDR3 here is CASRRASENTEAFF. Written as DNA, the CDR3 is TGTGCCAGCAGGAGGGCCTCGGAGAACACTGAAGCTTTCTTT.

The chain is built from TRBV7-9 and TRBJ1-2; no clear D. The CDR3 consists of 14 residues. Trimming shortened V by 1 base and J by 7 bases, and 13 bases separated the two germline ends. CDR1 and CDR2 from the germline V gene are SEHNR and FQNEAQ (reference sequence). The CDR3 nucleotides are TGTGCCAGCAGCTTAGAAGCGGGAATCCGTGGCTACACCTTC. It specifies CASSLEAGIRGYTF.

This clone has a single count. The V and J genes are TRBV11-1 and TRBJ2-1; 10 nucleotides align to TRBD2. In germline, CDR1 is SGHAT, CDR2 FQDESV (reference sequence). There are 13 residues in the CDR3. With V trimmed by 5 bases and J by 9 bases, 4 bases remained unmatched. The CDR3, as DNA: TGTGCCAGCAGCCAAAGGACTAGCGGTGAGCAGTTCTTC. It is translated as CASSQRTSGEQFF.

The chain joins TRBV5-8 to TRBJ1-2; 7 positions agree with TRBD1. The CDR3 is 12 residues long. Looked up from germline, CDR1 is SGHTS and CDR2 is YDEGEE. V dropped 0 bases and J dropped 9; count of bases not matched to a gene: 2. DNA of the CDR3: TGTGCCAGCAGCTTGGTAGGGGGCAGCTACACCTTC. Translation gives CASSLVGGSYTF. Based on the CDR3 plus reference TRBV5-8 and TRBJ1-2, the full variable domain is EAGVTQSPTHLIKTRGQQATLRCSPISGHTSVYWYQQALGLGLQFLLWYDEGEERNRGNFPPRFSGRQFPNYSSELNVNALELEDSALYLCASSLVGGSYTFGSGTRLTVV.

This chain joins TRBV5-6 and TRBJ1-6; weak D call: TRBD1 (5 bases). The ends were cut back, 0 bases at V and 9 bases at J, with 13 bases in the middle. The CDR3 spans 15 residues. Germline V gene lookup returns CDR1 SGHDT and CDR2 YYEEEE. Written as DNA, the CDR3 is TGTGCCAGCAGCTTGGTGGGGGGACCGGGTTCACCCCTCCACTTT. Encoded protein: CASSLVGGPGSPLHF. The full variable domain, in which reference TRBV5-6 and TRBJ1-6 provide the parts outside the CDR3, is DAGVTQSPTHLIKTRGQQVTLRCSPKSGHDTVSWYQQALGQGPQFIFQYYEEEERQRGNFPDRFSGHQFPNYSSELNVNALLLGDSALYLCASSLVGGPGSPLHFGNGTRLTVT.